The 3 T cell receptor beta chains below were found in one sample sequenced in a study of shared T cell receptors in the human thymus. Only in-frame clones appear in the TCRdb table, and some are missing; sequencing was by immunoSEQ multiplex PCR. The data contain 600,000 or so clones, about 87% of them singletons. This same sample was also taken into another study, of human thymus T cells.

What was sequenced was thymocytes. These receptor sequences come from a boy under two years old with a congenital heart defect.

The count of this clone is one. The V and J genes are TRBV7-8 and TRBJ1-5; 10 nucleotides match TRBD1. V was pared by 5 bases and J by 5 bases, with 9 bases of the junction left unmatched. The CDR3 runs 16 residues. From germline, CDR1 is SGHVS and CDR2 FQNEAQ. The CDR3 bases are TGTGCCAGCAGCCTCGGGACAGGGGAAAGAGATCAGCCCCAGCATTTT. Protein sequence: CASSLGTGERDQPQHF.

The chain couples TRBV6-1 to TRBJ2-2, with 8 bases that match TRBD1. With 4 bases clipped from V and 3 bases from J, the junction kept 13 bases outside the gene matches. Germline V gene sequence: CDR1 MNHNS, CDR2 SASEGT. The CDR3 is made up of 18 amino acids. Here the CDR3 reads CASSARQGPEPDTGELFF. The CDR3, as DNA: TGTGCCAGCAGTGCCCGACAGGGGCCGGAACCCGACACCGGGGAGCTGTTTTTT.

The chain has TRBV11-2 and TRBJ2-5; D remains unclear. This CDR3 has 14 residues. Trimming removed 1 base from V and 7 bases from J, with 13 bases in between. CDR1 is SGHAT, CDR2 FQNNGV, per germline. The CDR3 loop reads CASSLVPWPRTQYF. CDR3 in DNA: TGTGCCAGCAGCTTAGTGCCTTGGCCAAGGACCCAGTACTTC.